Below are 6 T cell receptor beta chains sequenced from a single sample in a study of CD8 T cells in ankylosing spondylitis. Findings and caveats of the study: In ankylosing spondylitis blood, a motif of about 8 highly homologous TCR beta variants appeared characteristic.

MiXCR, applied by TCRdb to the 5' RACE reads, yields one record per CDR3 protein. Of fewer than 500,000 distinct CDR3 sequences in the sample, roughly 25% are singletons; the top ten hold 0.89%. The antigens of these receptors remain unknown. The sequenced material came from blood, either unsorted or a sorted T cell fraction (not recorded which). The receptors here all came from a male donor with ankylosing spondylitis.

The CDR3 here is CASSLAVTGGRSYSPLHF. The CDR3 nucleotides are TGTGCCAGCAGCTTAGCGGTCACAGGGGGCCGCAGTTATTCACCCCTCCACTTT. The chain recombines TRBV11-1 with TRBJ1-6, with TRBD1 matching over 9 bases. With 0 bases clipped from V and 8 bases from J, the junction kept 11 bases outside the gene matches. This CDR3 region has 18 residues. Germline V gene sequence: CDR1 SGHAT, CDR2 FQDESV (reference sequence).

In DNA, the CDR3 is TGTGCCAGCAGCTTTCCCCCACTAGCGGGAGGATTAAATGAGCAGTTCTTC. Its translation: CASSFPPLAGGLNEQFF. The chain links TRBV7-8 to TRBJ2-1; 12 bases are a match to TRBD2. This CDR3 has 17 amino acids. The ends lost 3 bases at V and 7 bases at J; junction bases unmatched: 10. Germline V gene sequence: CDR1 SGHVS, CDR2 FQNEAQ.

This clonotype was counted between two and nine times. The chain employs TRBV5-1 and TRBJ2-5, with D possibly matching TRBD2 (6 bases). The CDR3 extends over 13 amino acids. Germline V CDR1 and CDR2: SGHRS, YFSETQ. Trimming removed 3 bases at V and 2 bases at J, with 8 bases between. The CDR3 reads CASSYGRQETQYF. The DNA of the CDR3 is TGCGCCAGCAGCTACGGGAGACAAGAGACCCAGTACTTC.

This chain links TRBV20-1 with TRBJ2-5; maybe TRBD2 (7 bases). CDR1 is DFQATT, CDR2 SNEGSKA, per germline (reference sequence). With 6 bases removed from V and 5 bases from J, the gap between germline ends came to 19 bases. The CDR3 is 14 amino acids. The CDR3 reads CSAPLGGGRETQYF. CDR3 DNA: TGCAGTGCCCCCTTAGGGGGGGGCAGGGAGACCCAGTACTTC.

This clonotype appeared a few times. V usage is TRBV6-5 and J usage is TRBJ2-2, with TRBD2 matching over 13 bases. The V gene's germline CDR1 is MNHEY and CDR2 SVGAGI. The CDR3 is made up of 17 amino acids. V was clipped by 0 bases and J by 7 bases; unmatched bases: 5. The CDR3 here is CASSYSRLAGGVGELFF. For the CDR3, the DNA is TGTGCCAGCAGTTACTCGAGACTAGCGGGAGGAGTCGGGGAGCTGTTTTTT.

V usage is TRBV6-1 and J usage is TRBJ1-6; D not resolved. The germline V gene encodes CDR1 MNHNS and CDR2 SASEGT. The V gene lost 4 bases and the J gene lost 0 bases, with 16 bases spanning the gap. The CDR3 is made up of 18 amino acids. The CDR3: CASSGAGAVSSYNSPLHF. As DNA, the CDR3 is TGTGCCAGCAGTGGGGCCGGAGCGGTGAGCTCCTATAATTCACCCCTCCACTTT.